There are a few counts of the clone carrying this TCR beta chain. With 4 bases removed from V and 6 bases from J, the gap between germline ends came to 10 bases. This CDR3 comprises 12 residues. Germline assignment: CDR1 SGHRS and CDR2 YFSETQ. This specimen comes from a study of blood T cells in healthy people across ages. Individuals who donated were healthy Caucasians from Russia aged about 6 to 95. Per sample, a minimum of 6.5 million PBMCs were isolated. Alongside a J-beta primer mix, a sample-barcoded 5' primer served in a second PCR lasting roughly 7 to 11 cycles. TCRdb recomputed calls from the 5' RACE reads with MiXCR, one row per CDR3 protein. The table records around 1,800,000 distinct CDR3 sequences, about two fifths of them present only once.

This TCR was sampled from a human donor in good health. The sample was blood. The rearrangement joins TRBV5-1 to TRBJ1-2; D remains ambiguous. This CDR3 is CASSAFENGYTF. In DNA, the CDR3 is TGCGCCAGCAGCGCGTTTGAGAATGGCTACACCTTC. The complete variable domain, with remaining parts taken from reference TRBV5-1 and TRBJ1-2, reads KAGVTQTPRYLIKTRGQQVTLSCSPISGHRSVSWYQQTPGQGLQFLFEYFSETQRNKGNFPGRFSGRQFSNSRSEMNVSTLELGDSALYLCASSAFENGYTFGSGTRLTVV.